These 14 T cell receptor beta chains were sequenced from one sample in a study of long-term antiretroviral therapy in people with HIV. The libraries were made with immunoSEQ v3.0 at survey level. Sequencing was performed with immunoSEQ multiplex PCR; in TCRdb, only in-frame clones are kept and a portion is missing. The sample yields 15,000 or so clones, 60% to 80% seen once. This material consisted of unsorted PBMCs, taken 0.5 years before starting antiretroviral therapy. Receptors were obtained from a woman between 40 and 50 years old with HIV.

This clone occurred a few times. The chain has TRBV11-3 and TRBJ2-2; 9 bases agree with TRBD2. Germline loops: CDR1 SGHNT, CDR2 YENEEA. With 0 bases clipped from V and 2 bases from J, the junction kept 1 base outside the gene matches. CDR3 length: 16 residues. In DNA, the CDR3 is TGTGCCAGCAGCTTAGAGACTAGCGGCAACACCGGGGAGCTGTTTTTT. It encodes CASSLETSGNTGELFF.

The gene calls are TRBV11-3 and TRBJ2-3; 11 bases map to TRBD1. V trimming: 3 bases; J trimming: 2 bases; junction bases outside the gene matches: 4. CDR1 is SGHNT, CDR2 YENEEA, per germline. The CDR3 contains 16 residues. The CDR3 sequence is CASSFGQGAHTDTQYF. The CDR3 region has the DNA TGTGCCAGCAGCTTTGGACAGGGGGCGCACACAGATACGCAGTATTTT.

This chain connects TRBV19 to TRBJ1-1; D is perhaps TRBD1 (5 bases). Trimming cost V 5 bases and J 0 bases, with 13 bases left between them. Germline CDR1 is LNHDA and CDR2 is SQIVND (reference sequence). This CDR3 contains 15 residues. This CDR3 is CASSPRDVMNTEAFF. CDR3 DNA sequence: TGTGCCAGTAGTCCACGGGACGTAATGAACACTGAAGCTTTCTTT.

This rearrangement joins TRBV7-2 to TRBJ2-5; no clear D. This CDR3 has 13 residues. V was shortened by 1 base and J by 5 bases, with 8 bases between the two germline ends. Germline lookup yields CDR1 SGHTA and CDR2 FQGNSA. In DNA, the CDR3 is TGTGCCAGCAGCTTAGAGGTCAGGGAGACCCAGTACTTC. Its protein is CASSLEVRETQYF.

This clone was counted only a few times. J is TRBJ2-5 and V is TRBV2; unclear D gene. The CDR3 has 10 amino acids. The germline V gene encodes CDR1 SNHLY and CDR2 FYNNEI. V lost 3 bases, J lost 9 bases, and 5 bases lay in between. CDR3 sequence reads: CASSDLSQYF. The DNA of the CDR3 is TGTGCCAGCAGTGATCTCTCCCAGTACTTC.

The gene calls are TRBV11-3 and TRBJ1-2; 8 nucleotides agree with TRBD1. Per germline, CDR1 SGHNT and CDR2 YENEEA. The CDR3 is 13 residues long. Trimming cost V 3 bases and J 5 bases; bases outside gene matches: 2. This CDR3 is CASSLTGVYGYTF. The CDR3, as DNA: TGTGCCAGCAGCTTGACAGGGGTTTATGGCTACACCTTC. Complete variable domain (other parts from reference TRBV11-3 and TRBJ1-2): EAGVVQSPRYKIIEKKQPVAFWCNPISGHNTLYWYLQNLGQGPELLIRYENEEAVDDSQLPKDRFSAERLKGVDSTLKIQPAELGDSAVYLCASSLTGVYGYTFGSGTRLTVV.

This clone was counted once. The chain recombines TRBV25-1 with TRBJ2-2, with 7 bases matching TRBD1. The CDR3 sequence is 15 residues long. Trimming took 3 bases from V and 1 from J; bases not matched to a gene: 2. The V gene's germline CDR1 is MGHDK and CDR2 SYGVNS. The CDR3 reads CASSDGTVNTGELFF. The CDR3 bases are TGTGCCAGCAGTGACGGGACAGTGAACACCGGGGAGCTGTTTTTT.

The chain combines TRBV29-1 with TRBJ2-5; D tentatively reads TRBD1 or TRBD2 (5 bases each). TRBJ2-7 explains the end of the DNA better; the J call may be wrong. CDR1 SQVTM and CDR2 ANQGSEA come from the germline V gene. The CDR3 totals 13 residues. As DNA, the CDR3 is TGCAGCGTCCTGGGGGACCCCTCCTACGAGCAGTACTTC. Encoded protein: CSVLGDPSYEQYF.

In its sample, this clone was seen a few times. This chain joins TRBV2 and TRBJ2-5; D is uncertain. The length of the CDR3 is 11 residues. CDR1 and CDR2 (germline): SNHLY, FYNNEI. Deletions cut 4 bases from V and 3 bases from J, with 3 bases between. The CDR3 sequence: CASSAEETQYF. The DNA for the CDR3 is TGTGCCAGCAGTGCTGAAGAGACCCAGTACTTC.

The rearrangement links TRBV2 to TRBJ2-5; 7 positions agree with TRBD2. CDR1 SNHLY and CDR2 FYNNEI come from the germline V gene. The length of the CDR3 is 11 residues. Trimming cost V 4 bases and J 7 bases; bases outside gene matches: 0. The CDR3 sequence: CASSGGGTQYF. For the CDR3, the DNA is TGTGCCAGCAGTGGGGGGGGGACCCAGTACTTC. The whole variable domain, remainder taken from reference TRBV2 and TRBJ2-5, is EPEVTQTPSHQVTQMGQEVILRCVPISNHLYFYWYRQILGQKVEFLVSFYNNEISEKSEIFDDQFSVERPDGSNFTLKIRSTKLEDSAMYFCASSGGGTQYFGPGTRLLVL.

The CDR3 region is CASTRGTYQETQYF. CDR3 coding DNA: TGTGCCAGCACCAGAGGGACATATCAAGAGACCCAGTACTTC. This chain connects TRBV5-8 to TRBJ2-5; D perhaps matches TRBD1 (6 bases). Germline V gene sequence: CDR1 SGHTS, CDR2 YDEGEE. Trimming removed 6 bases at V and 2 bases at J, with 14 bases between. CDR3 length: 14 amino acids.

The CDR3 DNA reads TGTGCCTCAATAGTTCAGTCAGATACGCAGTATTTT. This sequence encodes CASIVQSDTQYF. The chain carries TRBV30 and TRBJ2-3; D ambiguous. The V gene lost 7 bases and the J gene lost 4 bases, with 12 bases spanning the gap. The germline V gene encodes CDR1 GTSNPN and CDR2 SVGIG (reference sequence). The CDR3 covers 12 residues.

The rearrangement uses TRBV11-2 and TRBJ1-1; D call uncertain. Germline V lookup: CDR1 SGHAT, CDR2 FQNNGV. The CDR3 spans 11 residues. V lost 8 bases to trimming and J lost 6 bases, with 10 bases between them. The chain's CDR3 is CASSGGAEAFF. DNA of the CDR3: TGTGCCAGCTCCGGAGGTGCTGAAGCTTTCTTT.

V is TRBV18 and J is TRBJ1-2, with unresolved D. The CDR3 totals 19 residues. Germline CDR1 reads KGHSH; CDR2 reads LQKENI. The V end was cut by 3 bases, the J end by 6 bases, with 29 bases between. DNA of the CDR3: TGTGCCAGCTCACCTCCTCAGCCCGGTGTGAGTCGGGGTAGAGATGGCTACACCTTC. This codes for CASSPPQPGVSRGRDGYTF.